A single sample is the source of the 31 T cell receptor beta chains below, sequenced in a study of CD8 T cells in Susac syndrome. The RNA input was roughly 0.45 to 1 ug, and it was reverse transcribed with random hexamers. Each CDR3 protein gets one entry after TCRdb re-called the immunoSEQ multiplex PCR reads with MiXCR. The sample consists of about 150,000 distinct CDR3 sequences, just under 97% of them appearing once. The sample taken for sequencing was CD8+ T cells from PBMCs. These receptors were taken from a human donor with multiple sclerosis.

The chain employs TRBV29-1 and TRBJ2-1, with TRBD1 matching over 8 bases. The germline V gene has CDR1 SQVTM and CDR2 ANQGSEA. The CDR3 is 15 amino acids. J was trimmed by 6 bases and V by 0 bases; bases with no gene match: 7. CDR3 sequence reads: CSVEDPRGQINEQFF. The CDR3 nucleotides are TGCAGCGTTGAAGATCCCAGGGGGCAAATCAATGAGCAGTTCTTC.

CDR3 amino acids: CATSRDRRGDTDTQYF. In DNA form, the CDR3 reads TGTGCCACCAGCAGAGATCGGCGGGGGGACACAGATACGCAGTATTTT. The chain recombines TRBV15 with TRBJ2-3; 8 bases line up with TRBD2. Germline trimming cut 0 bases from V and 2 bases from J; bases unmatched to any gene: 4. The CDR3 is made up of 16 amino acids. Germline CDR1 reads LNHNV; CDR2 reads YYDKDF (reference sequence).

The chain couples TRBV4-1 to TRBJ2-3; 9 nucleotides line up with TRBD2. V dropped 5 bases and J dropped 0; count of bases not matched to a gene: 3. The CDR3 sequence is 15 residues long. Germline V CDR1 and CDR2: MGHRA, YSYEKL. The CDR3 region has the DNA TGCGCCAGCAGCTGGGCGGGGGGGAGCACAGATACGCAGTATTTT. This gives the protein CASSWAGGSTDTQYF.

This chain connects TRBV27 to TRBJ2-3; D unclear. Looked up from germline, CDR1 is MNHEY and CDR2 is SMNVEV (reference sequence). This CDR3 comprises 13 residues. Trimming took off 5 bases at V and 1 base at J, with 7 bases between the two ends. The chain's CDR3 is CASSPYRTDTQYF. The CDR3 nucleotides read TGTGCCAGCAGTCCGTACCGCACAGATACGCAGTATTTT.

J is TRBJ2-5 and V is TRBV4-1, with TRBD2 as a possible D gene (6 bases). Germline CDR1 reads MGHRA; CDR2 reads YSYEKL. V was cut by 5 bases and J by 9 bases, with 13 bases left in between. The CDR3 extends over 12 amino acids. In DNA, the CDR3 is TGCGCCAGCAGCACATATCCGGGGGCCCAGTACTTC. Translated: CASSTYPGAQYF.

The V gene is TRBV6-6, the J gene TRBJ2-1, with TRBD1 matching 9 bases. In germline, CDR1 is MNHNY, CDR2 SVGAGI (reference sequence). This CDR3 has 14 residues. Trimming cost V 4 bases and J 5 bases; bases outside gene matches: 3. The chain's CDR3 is CASSWDREDNEQFF. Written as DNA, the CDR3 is TGTGCCAGCAGTTGGGACAGGGAAGACAATGAGCAGTTCTTC.

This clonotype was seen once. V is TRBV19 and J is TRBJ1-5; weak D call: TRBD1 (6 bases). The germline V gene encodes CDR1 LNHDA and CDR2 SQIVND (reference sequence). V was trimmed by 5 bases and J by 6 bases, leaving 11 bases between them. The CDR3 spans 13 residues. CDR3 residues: CASSAQGPQPQHF. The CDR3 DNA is TGTGCCAGTAGTGCCCAGGGGCCTCAGCCCCAGCATTTT.

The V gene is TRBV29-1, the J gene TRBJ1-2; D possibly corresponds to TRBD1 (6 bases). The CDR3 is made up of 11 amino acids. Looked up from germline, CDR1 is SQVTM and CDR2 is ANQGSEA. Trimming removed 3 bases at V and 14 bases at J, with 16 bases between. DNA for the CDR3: TGCAGCGTTGAGACTCGGGGGGCCCAGACCTTC. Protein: CSVETRGAQTF. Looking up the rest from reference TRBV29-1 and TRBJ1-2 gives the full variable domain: SAVISQKPSRDICQRGTSLTIQCQVDSQVTMMFWYRQQPGQSLTLIATANQGSEATYESGFVIDKFPISRPNLTFSTLTVSNMSPEDSSIYLCSVETRGAQTFGSGTRLTVV.

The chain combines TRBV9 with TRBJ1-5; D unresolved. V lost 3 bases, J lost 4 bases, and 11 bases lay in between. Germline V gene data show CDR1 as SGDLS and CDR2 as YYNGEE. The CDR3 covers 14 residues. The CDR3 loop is CASSGGTVNQPQHF. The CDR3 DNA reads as TGTGCCAGCAGCGGAGGAACGGTGAATCAGCCCCAGCATTTT.

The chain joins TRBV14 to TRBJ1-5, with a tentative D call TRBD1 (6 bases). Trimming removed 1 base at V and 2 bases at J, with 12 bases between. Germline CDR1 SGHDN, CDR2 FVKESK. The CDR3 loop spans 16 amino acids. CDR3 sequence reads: CASSQVSGGRNQPQHF. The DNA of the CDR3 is TGTGCCAGCAGCCAAGTGTCGGGGGGCCGCAATCAGCCCCAGCATTTT.

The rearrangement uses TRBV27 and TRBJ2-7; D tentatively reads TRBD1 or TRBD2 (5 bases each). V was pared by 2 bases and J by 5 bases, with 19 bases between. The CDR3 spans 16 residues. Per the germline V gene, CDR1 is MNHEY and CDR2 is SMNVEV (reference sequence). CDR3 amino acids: CASSLIGGSGSDEQYF. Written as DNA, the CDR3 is TGTGCCAGCAGTTTAATTGGGGGAAGTGGCTCGGACGAGCAGTACTTC.

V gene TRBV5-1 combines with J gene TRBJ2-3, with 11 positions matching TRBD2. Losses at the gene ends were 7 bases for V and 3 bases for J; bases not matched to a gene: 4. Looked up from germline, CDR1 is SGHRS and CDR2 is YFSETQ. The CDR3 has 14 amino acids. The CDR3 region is CASFTSGGTDTQYF. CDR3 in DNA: TGCGCCAGCTTTACTAGCGGGGGTACAGATACGCAGTATTTT.

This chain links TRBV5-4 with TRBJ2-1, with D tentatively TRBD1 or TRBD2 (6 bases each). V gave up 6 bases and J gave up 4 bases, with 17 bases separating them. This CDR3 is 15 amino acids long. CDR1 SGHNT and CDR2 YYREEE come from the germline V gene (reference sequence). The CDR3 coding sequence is TGTGCCAGCAACGGGCGGGAAGGGGGTTACAATGAGCAGTTCTTC. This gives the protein CASNGREGGYNEQFF.

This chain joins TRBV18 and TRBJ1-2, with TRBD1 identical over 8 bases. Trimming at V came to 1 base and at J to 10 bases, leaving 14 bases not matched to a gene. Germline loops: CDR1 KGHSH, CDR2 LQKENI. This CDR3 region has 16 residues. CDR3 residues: CASSPLYGARGHDYTF. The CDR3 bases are TGTGCCAGCTCACCACTGTACGGGGCCAGGGGGCATGACTACACCTTC.

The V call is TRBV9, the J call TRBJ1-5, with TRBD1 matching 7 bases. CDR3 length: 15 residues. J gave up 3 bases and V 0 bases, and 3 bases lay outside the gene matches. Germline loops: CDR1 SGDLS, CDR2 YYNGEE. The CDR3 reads CASSVGQGANQPQHF. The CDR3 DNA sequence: TGTGCCAGCAGCGTAGGACAGGGAGCCAATCAGCCCCAGCATTTT. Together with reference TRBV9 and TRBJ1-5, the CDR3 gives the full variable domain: DSGVTQTPKHLITATGQRVTLRCSPRSGDLSVYWYQQSLDQGLQFLIQYYNGEERAKGNILERFSAQQFPDLHSELNLSSLELGDSALYFCASSVGQGANQPQHFGDGTRLSIL.

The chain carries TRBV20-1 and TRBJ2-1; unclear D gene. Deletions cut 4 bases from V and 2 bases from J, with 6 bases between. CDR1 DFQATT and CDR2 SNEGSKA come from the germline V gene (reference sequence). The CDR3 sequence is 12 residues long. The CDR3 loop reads CSATGPYNEQFF. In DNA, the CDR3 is TGCAGTGCTACGGGTCCCTACAATGAGCAGTTCTTC.

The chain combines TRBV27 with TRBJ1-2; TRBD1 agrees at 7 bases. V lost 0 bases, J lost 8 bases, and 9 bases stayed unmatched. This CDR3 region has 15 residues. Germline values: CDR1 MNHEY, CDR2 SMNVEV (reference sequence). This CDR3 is CASSLSLTGVGGYTF. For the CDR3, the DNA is TGTGCCAGCAGTTTATCACTCACAGGGGTGGGCGGCTACACCTTC.

The CDR3 region is CASSHSQGTNTEAFF. CDR3 nucleotide sequence: TGTGCCAGCAGCCACTCTCAGGGGACGAACACTGAAGCTTTCTTT. The J gene is TRBJ1-1, the V gene TRBV9, with D maybe TRBD1 (6 bases). Germline CDR1 SGDLS, CDR2 YYNGEE. The CDR3 totals 15 residues. V was pared by 4 bases and J by 1 base, with 14 bases between.

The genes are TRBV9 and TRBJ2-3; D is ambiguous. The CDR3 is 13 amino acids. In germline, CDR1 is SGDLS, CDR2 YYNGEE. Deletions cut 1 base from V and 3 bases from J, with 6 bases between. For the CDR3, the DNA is TGTGCCAGCAGCGTACAAGGTACAGATACGCAGTATTTT. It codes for CASSVQGTDTQYF. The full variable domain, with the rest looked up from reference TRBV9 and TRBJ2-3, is DSGVTQTPKHLITATGQRVTLRCSPRSGDLSVYWYQQSLDQGLQFLIQYYNGEERAKGNILERFSAQQFPDLHSELNLSSLELGDSALYFCASSVQGTDTQYFGPGTRLTVL.

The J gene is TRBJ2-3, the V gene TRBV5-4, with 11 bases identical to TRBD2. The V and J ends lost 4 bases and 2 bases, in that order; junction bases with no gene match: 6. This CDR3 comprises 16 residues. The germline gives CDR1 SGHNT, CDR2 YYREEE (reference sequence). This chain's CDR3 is CASSPGTSGSTDTQYF. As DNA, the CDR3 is TGTGCCAGCAGCCCGGGGACTAGCGGATCCACAGATACGCAGTATTTT.

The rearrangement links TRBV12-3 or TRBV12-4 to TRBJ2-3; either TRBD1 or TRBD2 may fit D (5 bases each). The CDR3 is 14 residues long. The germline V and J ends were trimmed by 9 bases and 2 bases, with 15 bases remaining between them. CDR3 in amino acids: CASNGDPYTDTQYF. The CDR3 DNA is TGTGCCAGTAACGGGGACCCCTACACAGATACGCAGTATTTT.

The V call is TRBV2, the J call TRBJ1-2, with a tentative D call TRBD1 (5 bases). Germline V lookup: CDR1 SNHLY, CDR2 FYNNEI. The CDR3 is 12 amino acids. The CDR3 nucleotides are TGTGAGAGCGGGGGATTCGACTATGGCTACACCTTC. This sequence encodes CESGGFDYGYTF.

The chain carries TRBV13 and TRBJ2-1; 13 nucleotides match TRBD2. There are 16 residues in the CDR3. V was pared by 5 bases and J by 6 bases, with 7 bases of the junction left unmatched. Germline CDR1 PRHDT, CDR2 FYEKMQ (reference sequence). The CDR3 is CASSPGLAGAVNEQFF. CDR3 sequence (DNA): TGTGCCAGCAGCCCTGGACTAGCGGGGGCTGTCAATGAGCAGTTCTTC.

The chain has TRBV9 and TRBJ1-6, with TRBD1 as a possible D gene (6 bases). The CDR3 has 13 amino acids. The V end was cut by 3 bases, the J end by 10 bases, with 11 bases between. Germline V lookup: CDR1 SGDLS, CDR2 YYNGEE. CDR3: CASSDLGGSPLHF. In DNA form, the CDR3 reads TGTGCCAGCAGCGACCTAGGGGGATCACCCCTCCACTTT.

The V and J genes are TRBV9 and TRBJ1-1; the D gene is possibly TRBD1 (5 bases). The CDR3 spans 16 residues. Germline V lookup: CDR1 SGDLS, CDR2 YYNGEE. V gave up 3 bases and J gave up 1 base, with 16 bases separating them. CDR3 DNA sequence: TGTGCCAGCAGCGCCACCACGTCAGGGACGAACACTGAAGCTTTCTTT. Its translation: CASSATTSGTNTEAFF.

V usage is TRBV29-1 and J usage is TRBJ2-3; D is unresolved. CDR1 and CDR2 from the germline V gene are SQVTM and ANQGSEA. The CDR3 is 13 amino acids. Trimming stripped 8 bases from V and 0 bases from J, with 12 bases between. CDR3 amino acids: CSPTKTSTDTQYF. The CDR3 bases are TGCAGCCCTACAAAAACTAGCACAGATACGCAGTATTTT.

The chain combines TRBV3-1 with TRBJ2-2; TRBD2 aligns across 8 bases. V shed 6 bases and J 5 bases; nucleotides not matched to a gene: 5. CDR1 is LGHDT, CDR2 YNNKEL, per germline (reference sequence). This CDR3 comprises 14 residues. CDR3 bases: TGTGCCAGCAGTCTTAGCGGGGTGACCGGGGAGCTGTTTTTT. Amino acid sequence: CASSLSGVTGELFF.

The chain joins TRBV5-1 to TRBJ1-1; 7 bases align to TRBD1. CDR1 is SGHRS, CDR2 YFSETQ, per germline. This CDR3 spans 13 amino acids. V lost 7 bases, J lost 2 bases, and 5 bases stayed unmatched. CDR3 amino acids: CASRDRQNTEAFF. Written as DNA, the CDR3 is TGCGCCAGCCGGGACAGACAAAACACTGAAGCTTTCTTT.

CDR3 amino acids: CASSQEDGFGEQYF. CDR3 coding DNA: TGCGCCAGCAGCCAGGAGGACGGTTTTGGGGAGCAGTACTTC. This chain connects TRBV4-1 to TRBJ2-7; tentative D call: TRBD2 (5 bases). V lost 3 bases to trimming and J lost 7 bases, with 16 bases between them. The CDR3 covers 14 residues. CDR1 is MGHRA and CDR2 is YSYEKL in the germline V gene.

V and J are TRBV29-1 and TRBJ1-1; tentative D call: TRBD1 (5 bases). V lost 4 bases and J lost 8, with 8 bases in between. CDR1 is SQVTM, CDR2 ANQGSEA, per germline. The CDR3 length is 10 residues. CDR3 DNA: TGCAGCGTTGGGACATTAGAAGCTTTCTTT. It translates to CSVGTLEAFF.

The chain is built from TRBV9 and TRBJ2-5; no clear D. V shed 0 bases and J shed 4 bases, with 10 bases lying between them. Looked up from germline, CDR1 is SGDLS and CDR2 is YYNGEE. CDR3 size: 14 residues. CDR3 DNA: TGTGCCAGCAGCGTAGGGAAGGGTCGAGAGACCCAGTACTTC. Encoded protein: CASSVGKGRETQYF.